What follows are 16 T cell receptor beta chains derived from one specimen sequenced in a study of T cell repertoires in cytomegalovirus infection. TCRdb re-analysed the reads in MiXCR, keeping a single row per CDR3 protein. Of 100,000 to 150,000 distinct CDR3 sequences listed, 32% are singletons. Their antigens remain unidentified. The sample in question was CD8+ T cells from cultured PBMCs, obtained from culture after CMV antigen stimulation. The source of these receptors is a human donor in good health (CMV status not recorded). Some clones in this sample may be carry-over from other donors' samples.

CDR3 coding DNA: TGTGCCAGTCAATCCGGCCTGGGGGCGGCTAATGAAAAACTGTTTTTT. Its protein is CASQSGLGAANEKLFF. V and J are TRBV27 and TRBJ1-4, with D perhaps matching TRBD1 (6 bases). Germline assignment: CDR1 MNHEY and CDR2 SMNVEV (reference sequence). The V end lost 9 bases, the J end lost 3 bases, and 20 bases lay between the germline ends. There are 16 residues in the CDR3.

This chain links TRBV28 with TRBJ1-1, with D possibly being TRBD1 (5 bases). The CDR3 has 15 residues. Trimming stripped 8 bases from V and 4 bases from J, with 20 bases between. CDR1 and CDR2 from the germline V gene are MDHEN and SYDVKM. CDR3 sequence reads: CASGGVFVPTTEAFF. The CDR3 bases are TGTGCCAGCGGGGGGGTTTTCGTTCCCACCACTGAAGCTTTCTTT.

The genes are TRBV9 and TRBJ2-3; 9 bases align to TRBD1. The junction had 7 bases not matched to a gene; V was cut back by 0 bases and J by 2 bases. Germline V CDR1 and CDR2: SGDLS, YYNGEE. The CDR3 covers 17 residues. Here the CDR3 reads CASSVDSGTGFTDTQYF. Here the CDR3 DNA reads TGTGCCAGCAGCGTAGATTCCGGGACAGGGTTCACAGATACGCAGTATTTT.

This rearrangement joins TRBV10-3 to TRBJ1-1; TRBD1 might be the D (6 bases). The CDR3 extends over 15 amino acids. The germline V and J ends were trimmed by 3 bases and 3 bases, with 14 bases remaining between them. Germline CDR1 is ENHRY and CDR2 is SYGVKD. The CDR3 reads CAISEQGLPHTEAFF. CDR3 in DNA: TGTGCCATCAGTGAACAGGGTTTACCCCACACTGAAGCTTTCTTT.

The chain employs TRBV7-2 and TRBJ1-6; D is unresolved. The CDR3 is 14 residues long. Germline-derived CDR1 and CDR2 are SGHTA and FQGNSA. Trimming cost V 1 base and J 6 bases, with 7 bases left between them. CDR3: CASSLVHLNSPLHF. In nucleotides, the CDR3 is TGTGCCAGCAGCTTAGTACACCTTAATTCACCCCTCCACTTT.

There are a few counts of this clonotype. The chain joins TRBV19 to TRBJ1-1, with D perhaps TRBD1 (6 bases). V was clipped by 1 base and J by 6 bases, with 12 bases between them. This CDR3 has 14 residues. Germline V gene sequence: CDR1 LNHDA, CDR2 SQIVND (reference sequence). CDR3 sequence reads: CASSIGGGWSEAFF. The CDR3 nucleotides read TGTGCCAGTAGTATAGGAGGGGGATGGTCTGAAGCTTTCTTT.

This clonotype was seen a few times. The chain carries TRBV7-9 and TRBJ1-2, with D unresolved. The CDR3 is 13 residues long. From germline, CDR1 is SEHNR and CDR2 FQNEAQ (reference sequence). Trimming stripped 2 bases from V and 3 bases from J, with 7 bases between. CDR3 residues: CASSLSTYYGYTF. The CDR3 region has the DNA TGTGCCAGCAGCTTAAGCACCTACTATGGCTACACCTTC.

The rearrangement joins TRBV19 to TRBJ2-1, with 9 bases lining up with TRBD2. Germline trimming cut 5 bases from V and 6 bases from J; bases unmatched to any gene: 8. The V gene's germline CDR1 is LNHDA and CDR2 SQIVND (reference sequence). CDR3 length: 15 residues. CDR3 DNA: TGTGCCAGTAGTCCCTGGACTAGCGCGAGCAATGAGCAGTTCTTC. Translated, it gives CASSPWTSASNEQFF.

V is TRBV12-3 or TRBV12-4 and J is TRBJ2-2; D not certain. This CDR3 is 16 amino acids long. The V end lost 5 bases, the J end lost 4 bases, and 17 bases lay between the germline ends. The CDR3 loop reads CASSGKIALGTGELFF. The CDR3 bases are TGTGCCAGCAGTGGGAAAATAGCTCTGGGCACCGGGGAGCTGTTTTTT.

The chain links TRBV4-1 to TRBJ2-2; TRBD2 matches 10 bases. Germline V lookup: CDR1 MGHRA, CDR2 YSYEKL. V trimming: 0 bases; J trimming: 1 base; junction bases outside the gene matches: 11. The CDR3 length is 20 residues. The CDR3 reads CASSQELGLAGERNTGELFF. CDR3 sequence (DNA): TGCGCCAGCAGCCAAGAGTTGGGGCTAGCGGGGGAACGGAACACCGGGGAGCTGTTTTTT.

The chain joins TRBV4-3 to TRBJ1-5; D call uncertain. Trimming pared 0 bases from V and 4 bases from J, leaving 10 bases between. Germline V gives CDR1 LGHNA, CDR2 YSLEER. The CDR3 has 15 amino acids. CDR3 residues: CASSQETGLNQPQHF. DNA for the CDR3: TGCGCCAGCAGCCAAGAAACTGGGCTTAATCAGCCCCAGCATTTT.

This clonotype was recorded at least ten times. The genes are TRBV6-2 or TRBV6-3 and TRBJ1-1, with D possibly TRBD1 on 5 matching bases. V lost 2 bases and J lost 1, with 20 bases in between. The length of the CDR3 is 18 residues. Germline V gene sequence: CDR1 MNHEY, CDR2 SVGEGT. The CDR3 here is CASSYGGESVQGNTEAFF. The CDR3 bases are TGTGCCAGCAGTTACGGGGGTGAGTCAGTCCAAGGGAACACTGAAGCTTTCTTT.

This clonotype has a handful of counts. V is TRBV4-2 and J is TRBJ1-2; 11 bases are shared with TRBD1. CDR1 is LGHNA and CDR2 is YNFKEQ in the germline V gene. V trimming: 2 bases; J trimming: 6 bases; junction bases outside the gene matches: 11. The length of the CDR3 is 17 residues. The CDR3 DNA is TGTGCCAGCAGCCAACCCGGGACAGGGGGGTTCAAGGATGGCTACACCTTC. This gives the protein CASSQPGTGGFKDGYTF.

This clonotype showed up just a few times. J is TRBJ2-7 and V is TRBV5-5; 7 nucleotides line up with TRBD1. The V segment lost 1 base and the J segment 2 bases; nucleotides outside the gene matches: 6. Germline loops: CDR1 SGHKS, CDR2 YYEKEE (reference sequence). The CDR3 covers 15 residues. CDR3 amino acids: CASSLLGDSTYEQYF. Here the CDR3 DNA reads TGTGCCAGCAGCTTGCTGGGGGACAGTACCTACGAGCAGTACTTC.

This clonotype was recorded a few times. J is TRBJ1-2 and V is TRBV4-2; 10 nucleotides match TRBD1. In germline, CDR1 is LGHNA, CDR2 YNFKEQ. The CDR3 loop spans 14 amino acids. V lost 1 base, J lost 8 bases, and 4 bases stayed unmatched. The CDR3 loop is CASSQATGGRGYTF. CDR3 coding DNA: TGTGCCAGCAGCCAAGCGACAGGGGGCAGAGGCTACACCTTC.

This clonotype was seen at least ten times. CDR3 bases: TGTGCCACCGACGACAGGAATGAGCAGTTCTTC. This sequence encodes CATDDRNEQFF. The rearrangement uses TRBV6-1 and TRBJ2-1; maybe TRBD1 (6 bases). Germline V gene data show CDR1 as MNHNS and CDR2 as SASEGT. This CDR3 contains 11 residues. The ends were cut back, 10 bases at V and 7 bases at J, with 11 bases in the middle.